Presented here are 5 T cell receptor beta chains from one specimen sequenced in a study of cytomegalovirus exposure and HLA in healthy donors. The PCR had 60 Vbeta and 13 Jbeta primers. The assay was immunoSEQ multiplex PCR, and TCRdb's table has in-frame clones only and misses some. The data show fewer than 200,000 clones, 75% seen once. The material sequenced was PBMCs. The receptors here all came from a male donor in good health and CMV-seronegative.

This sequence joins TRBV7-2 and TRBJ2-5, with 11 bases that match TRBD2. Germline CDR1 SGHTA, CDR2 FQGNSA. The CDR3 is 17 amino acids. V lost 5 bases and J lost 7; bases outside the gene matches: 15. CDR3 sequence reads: CASSPFSGRASGGTQYF. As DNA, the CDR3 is TGTGCCAGCAGCCCCTTTAGCGGGAGGGCCTCGGGGGGGACCCAGTACTTC.

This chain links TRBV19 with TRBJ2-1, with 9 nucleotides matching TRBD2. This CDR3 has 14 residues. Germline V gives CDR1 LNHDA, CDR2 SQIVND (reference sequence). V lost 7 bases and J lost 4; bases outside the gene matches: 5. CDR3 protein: CASTATSGYNEQFF. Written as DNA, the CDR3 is TGTGCCAGTACGGCGACTAGCGGATACAATGAGCAGTTCTTC.

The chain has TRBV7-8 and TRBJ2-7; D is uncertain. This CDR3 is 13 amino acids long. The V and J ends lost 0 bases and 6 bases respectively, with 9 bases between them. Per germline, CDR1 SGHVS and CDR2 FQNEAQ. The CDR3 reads CASSLAIRVEQYF. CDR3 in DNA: TGTGCCAGCAGCTTAGCGATCCGAGTCGAGCAGTACTTC.

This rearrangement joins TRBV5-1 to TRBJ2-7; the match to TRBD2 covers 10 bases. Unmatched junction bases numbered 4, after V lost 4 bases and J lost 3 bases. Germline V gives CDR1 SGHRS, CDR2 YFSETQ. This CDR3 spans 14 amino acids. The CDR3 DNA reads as TGCGCCAGCAGCCGGACTAGCGGCTTCTACGAGCAGTACTTC. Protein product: CASSRTSGFYEQYF. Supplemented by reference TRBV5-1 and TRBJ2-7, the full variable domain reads KAGVTQTPRYLIKTRGQQVTLSCSPISGHRSVSWYQQTPGQGLQFLFEYFSETQRNKGNFPGRFSGRQFSNSRSEMNVSTLELGDSALYLCASSRTSGFYEQYFGPGTRLTVT.

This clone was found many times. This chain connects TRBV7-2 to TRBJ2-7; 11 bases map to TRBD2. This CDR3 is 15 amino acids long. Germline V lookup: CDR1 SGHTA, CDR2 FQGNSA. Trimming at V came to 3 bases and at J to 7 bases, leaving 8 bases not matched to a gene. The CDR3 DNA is TGTGCCAGCAGCTTCTTTAGCGGGAGGGCCGGAGAGCAGTACTTC. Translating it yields CASSFFSGRAGEQYF.